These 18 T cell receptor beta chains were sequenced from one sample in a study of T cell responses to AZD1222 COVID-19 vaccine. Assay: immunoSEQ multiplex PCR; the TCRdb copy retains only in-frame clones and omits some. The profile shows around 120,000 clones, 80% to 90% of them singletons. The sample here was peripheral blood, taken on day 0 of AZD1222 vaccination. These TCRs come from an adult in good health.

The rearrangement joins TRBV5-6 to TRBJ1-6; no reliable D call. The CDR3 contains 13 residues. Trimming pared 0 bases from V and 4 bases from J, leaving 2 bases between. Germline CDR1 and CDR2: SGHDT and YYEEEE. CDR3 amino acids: CASSLGYNSPLHF. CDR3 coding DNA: TGTGCCAGCAGCTTGGGATATAATTCACCCCTCCACTTT.

The CDR3 sequence is CASSLESGAWEQYF. The DNA of the CDR3 is TGTGCCAGCAGCTTAGAATCAGGGGCTTGGGAGCAGTACTTC. This rearrangement joins TRBV11-3 to TRBJ2-7; D might be TRBD1 (6 bases). CDR3 length equals 14 residues. Trimming removed 0 bases at V and 7 bases at J, with 13 bases between. The germline V gene has CDR1 SGHNT and CDR2 YENEEA.

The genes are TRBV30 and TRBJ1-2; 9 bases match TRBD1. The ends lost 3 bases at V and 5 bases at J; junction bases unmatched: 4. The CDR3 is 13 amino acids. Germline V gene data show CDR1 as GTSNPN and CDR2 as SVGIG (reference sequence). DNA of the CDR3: TGTGCCTGGAGATTCGGGACAGGGTATGGCTACACCTTC. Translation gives CAWRFGTGYGYTF.

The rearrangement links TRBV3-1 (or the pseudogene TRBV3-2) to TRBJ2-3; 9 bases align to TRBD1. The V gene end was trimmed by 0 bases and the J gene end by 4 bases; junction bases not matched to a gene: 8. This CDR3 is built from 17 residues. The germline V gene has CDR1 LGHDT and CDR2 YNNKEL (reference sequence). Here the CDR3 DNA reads TGTGCCAGCAGCCAAGATCGGCGACAGGGGGGCCCAGATACGCAGTATTTT. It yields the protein CASSQDRRQGGPDTQYF.

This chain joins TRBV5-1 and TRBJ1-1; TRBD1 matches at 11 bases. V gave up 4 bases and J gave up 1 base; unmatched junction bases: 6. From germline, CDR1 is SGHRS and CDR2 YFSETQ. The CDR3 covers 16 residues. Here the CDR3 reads CASSRTGGGQNTEAFF. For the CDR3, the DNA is TGCGCCAGCAGCAGGACAGGGGGCGGTCAGAACACTGAAGCTTTCTTT.

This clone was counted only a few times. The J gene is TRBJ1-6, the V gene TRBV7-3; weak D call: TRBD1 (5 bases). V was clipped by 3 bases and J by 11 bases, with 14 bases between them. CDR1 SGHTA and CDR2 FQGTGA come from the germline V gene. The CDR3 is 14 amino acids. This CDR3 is CASSLGPSRAPLHF. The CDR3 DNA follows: TGTGCCAGCAGCTTGGGGCCTTCGAGGGCACCCCTCCACTTT. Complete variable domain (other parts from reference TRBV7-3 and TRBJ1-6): GAGVSQTPSNKVTEKGKYVELRCDPISGHTALYWYRQSLGQGPEFLIYFQGTGAADDSGLPNDRFFAVRPEGSVSTLKIQRTERGDSAVYLCASSLGPSRAPLHFGNGTRLTVT.

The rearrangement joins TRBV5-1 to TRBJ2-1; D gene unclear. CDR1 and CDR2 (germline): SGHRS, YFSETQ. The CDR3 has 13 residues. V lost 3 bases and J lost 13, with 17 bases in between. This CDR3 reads CASSSSNPMRQFF. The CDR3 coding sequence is TGCGCCAGCAGCTCCTCGAACCCAATGAGACAGTTCTTC.

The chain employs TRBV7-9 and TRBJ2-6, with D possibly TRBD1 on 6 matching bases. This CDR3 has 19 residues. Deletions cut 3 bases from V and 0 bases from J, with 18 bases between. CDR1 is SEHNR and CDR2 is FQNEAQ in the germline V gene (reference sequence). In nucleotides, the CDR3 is TGTGCCAGCAGCTTTTCCCCGCGAGGGGGAAACTCTGGGGCCAACGTCCTGACTTTC. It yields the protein CASSFSPRGGNSGANVLTF.

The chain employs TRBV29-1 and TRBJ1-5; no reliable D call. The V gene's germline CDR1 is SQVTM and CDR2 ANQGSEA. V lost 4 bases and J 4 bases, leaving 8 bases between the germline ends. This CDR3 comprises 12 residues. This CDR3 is CSVVWGNQPQHF. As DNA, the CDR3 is TGCAGCGTTGTTTGGGGTAATCAGCCCCAGCATTTT.

CDR3 DNA sequence: TGCGCCAGCAGCTTGTTCCGCGGGGGGGCCACAGATACGCAGTATTTT. This codes for CASSLFRGGATDTQYF. V gene TRBV5-1 combines with J gene TRBJ2-3, with 9 bases aligning to TRBD2. Germline CDR1 and CDR2: SGHRS and YFSETQ. The J segment lost 2 bases and the V segment lost 1 base, leaving 5 bases of the junction unmatched. This CDR3 has 16 amino acids.

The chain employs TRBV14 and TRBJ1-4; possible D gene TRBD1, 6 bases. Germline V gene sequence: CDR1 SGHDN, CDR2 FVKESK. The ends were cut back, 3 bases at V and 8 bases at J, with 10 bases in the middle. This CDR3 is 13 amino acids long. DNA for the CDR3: TGTGCCAGCAGCCAGGGGGCGCGAGAAAAACTGTTTTTT. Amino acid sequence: CASSQGAREKLFF.

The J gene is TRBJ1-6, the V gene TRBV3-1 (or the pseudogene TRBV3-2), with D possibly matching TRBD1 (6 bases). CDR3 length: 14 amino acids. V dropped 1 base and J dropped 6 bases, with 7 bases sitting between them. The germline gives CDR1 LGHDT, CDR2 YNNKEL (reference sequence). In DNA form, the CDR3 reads TGTGCCAGCAGCCAAGCCAGGGGTAATTCACCCCTCCACTTT. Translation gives CASSQARGNSPLHF.

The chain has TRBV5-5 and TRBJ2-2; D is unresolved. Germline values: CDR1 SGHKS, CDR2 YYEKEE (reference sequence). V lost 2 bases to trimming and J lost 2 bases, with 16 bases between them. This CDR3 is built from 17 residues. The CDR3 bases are TGTGCCAGCAGCTTCTCCCGAGTCCGTCTTAACACCGGGGAGCTGTTTTTT. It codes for CASSFSRVRLNTGELFF.

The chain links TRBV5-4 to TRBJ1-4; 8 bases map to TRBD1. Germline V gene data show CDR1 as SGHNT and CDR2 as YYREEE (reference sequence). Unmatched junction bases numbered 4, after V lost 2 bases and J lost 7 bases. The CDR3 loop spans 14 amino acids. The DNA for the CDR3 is TGTGCCAGCAGCTTTCAGGGGGCGGGTGAAAAACTGTTTTTT. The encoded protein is CASSFQGAGEKLFF.

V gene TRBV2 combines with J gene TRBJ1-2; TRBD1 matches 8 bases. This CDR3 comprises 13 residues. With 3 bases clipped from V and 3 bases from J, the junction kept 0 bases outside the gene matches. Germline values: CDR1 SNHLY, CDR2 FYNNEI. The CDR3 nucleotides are TGTGCCAGCAGTGAGGACAGGGACTATGGCTACACCTTC. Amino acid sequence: CASSEDRDYGYTF.

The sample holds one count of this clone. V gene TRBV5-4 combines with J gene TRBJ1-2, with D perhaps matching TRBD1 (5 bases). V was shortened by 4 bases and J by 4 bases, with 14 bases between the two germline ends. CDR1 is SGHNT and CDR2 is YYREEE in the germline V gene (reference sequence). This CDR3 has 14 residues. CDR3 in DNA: TGTGCCAGCAGCCCGCCGACAGCCACCTATGGCTACACCTTC. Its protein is CASSPPTATYGYTF.

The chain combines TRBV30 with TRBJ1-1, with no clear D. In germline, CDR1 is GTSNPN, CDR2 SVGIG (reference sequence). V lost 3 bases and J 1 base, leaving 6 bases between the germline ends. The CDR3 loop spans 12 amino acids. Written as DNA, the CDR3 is TGTGCCTGGAGCACCTGGAACACTGAAGCTTTCTTT. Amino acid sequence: CAWSTWNTEAFF.

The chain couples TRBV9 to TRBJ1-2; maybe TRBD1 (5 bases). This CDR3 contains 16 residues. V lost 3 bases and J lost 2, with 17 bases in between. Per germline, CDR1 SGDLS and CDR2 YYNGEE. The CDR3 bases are TGTGCCAGCAGCGAACGAACTGACAGACACAACTATGGCTACACCTTC. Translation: CASSERTDRHNYGYTF. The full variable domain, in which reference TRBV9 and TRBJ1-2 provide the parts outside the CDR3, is DSGVTQTPKHLITATGQRVTLRCSPRSGDLSVYWYQQSLDQGLQFLIQYYNGEERAKGNILERFSAQQFPDLHSELNLSSLELGDSALYFCASSERTDRHNYGYTFGSGTRLTVV.